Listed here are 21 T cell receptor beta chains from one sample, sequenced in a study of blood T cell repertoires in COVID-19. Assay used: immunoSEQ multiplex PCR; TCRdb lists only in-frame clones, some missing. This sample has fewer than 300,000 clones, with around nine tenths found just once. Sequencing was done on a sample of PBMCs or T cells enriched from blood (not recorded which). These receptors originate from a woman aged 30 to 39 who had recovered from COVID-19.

The CDR3 protein is CASSLMGETQYF. CDR3 DNA: TGTGCCAGCAGCTTGATGGGCGAGACCCAGTACTTC. The rearrangement uses TRBV7-8 and TRBJ2-5, with D uncertain. Germline CDR1 reads SGHVS; CDR2 reads FQNEAQ. The length of the CDR3 is 12 residues. V lost 3 bases, J lost 5 bases, and 7 bases lay in between. The whole variable domain, remainder taken from reference TRBV7-8 and TRBJ2-5, is GAGVSQSPRYKVAKRGQDVALRCDPISGHVSLFWYQQALGQGPEFLTYFQNEAQLDKSGLPSDRFFAERPEGSVSTLKIQRTQQEDSAVYLCASSLMGETQYFGPGTRLLVL.

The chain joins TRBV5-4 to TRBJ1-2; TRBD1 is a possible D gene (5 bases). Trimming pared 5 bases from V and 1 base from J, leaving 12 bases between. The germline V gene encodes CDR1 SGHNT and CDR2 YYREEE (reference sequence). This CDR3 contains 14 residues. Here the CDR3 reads CASSLAGNNYGYTF. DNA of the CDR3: TGTGCCAGCAGTTTAGCAGGGAATAACTATGGCTACACCTTC.

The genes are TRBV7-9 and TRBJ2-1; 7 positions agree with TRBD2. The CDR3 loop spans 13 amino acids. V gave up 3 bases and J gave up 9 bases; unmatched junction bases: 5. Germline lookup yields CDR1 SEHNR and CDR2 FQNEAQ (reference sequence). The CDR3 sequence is CASSLAGASEQFF. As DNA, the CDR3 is TGTGCCAGCAGCTTGGCGGGAGCTAGTGAGCAGTTCTTC.

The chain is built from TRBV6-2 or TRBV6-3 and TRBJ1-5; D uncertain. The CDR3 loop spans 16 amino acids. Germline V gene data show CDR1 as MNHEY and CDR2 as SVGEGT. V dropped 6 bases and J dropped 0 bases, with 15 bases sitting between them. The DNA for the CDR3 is TGTGCCAGCAGCCATCCCGTCGGACTTAGCAATCAGCCCCAGCATTTT. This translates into CASSHPVGLSNQPQHF.

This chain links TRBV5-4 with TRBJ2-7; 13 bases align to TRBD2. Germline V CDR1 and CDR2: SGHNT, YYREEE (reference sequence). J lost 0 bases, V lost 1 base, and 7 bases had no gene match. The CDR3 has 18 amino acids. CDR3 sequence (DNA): TGTGCCAGCAGCTTGACTAGCGGGAGGGCTCCCTACTCCTACGAGCAGTACTTC. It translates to CASSLTSGRAPYSYEQYF.

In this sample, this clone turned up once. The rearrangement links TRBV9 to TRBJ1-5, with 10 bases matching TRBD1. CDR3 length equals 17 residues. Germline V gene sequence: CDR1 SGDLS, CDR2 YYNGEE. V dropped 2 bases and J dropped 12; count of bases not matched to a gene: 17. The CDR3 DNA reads TGTGCCAGCAGCGTTTTGGGACAGGGGCTTACCTATCGTGTCCAGCATTTT. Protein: CASSVLGQGLTYRVQHF.

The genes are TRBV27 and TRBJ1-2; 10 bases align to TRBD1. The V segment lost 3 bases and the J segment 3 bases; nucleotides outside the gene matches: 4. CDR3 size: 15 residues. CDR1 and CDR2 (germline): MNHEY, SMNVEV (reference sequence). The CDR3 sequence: CASSFRDRGHYGYTF. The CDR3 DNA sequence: TGTGCCAGCAGTTTCCGGGACAGGGGACACTATGGCTACACCTTC.

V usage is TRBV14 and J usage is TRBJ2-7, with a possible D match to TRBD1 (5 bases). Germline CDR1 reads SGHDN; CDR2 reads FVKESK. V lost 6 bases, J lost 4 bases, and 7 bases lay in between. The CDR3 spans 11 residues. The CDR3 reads CASSSGYEQYF. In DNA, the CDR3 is TGTGCCAGCAGTTCAGGGTACGAGCAGTACTTC.

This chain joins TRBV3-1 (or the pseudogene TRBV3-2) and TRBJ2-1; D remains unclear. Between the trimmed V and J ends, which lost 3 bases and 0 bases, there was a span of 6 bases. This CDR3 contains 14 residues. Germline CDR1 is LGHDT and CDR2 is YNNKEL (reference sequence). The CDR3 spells CASSHYSSYNEQFF. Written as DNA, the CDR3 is TGTGCCAGCAGCCACTATAGCTCCTACAATGAGCAGTTCTTC.

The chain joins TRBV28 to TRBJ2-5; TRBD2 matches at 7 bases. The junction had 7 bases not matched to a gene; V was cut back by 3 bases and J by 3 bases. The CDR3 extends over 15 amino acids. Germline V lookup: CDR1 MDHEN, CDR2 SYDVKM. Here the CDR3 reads CASSFRTGGKETQYF. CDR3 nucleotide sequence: TGTGCCAGCAGTTTCCGCACGGGAGGAAAAGAGACCCAGTACTTC.

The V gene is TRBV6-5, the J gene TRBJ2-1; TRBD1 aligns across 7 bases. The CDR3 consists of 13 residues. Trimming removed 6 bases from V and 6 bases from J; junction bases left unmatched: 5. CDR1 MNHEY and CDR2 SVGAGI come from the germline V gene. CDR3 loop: CASRRQGINEQFF. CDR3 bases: TGTGCCAGCAGAAGACAGGGTATCAATGAGCAGTTCTTC.

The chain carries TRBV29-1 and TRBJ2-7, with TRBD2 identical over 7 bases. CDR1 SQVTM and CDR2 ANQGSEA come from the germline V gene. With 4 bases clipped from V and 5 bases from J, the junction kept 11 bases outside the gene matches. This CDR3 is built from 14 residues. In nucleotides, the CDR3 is TGCAGCGTTGGGGGTCCAGGAGCGGGAAACGAGCAGTACTTC. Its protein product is CSVGGPGAGNEQYF.

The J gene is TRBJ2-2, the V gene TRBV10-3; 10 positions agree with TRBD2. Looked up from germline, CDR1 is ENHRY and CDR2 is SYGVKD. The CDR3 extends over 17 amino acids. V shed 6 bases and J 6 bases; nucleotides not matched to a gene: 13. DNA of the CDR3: TGTGCCATCAGCGGATCTAGCGGGAGAAGGGGGTCCGGGGAGCTGTTTTTT. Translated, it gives CAISGSSGRRGSGELFF.

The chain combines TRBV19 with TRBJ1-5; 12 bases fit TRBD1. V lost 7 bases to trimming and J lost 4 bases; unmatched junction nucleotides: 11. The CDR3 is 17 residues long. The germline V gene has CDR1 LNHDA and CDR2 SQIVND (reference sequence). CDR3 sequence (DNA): TGTGCCAGTACCCCCGGGACAGGGGGCTTTGGAAATCAGCCCCAGCATTTT. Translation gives CASTPGTGGFGNQPQHF.

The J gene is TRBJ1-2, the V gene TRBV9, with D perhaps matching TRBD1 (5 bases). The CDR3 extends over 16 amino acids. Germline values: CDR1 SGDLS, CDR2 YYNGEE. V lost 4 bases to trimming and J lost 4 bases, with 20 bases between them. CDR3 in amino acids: CASSSLEWGVAYGYTF. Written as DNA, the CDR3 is TGTGCCAGCAGCTCGTTAGAGTGGGGGGTTGCCTATGGCTACACCTTC.

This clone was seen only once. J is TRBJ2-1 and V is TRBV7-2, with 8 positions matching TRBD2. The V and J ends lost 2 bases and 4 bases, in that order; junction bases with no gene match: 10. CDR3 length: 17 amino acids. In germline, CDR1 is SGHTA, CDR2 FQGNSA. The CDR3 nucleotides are TGTGCCAGCAGCTTAATCCTCACGGGAGGGGGATACAATGAGCAGTTCTTC. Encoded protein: CASSLILTGGGYNEQFF.

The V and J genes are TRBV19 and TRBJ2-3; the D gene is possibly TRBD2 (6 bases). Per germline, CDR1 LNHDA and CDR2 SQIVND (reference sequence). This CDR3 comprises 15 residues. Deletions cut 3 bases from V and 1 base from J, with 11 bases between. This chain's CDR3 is CASSMMASGTDTQYF. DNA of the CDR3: TGTGCCAGTAGTATGATGGCTAGCGGCACAGATACGCAGTATTTT.

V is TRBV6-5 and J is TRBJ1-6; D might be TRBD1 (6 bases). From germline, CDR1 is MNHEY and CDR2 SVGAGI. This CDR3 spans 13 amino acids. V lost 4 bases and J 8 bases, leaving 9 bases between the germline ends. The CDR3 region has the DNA TGTGCCAGCAGTTGGCACAGGGATTCACCCCTCCACTTT. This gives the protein CASSWHRDSPLHF.

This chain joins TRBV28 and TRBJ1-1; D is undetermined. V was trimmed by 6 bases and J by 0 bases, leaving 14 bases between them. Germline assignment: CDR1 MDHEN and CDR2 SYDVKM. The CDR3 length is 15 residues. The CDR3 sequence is CASSLTVFLNTEAFF. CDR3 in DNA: TGTGCCAGCAGCCTTACAGTCTTCTTGAACACTGAAGCTTTCTTT.

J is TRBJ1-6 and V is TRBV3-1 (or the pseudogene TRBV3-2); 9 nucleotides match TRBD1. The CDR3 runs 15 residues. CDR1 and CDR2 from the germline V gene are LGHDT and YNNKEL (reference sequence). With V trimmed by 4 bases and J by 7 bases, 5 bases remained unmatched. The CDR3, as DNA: TGTGCCAGCAGCCGCCCGGACAGGGGAAATTCACCCCTCCACTTT. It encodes CASSRPDRGNSPLHF.

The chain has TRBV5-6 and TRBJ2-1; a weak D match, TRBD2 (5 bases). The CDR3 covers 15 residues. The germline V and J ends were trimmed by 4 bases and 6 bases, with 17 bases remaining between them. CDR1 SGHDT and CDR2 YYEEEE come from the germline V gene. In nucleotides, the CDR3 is TGTGCCAGCAGCCGAGAAAACGGGGTCCTCAATGAGCAGTTCTTC. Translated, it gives CASSRENGVLNEQFF.